Below are 10 T cell receptor beta chains sequenced from a single sample in a study of blood T cell repertoires in COVID-19. The assay was immunoSEQ multiplex PCR, and TCRdb's table has in-frame clones only and misses some. This sample has some 140,000 clones, with under 90% found just once. Sequenced sample: PBMCs or T cells enriched from blood (not recorded which). The source of these receptors is a man aged 35 to 55 with acute COVID-19.

This clone was counted a single time. The V and J genes are TRBV20-1 and TRBJ2-7, with 8 bases aligning to TRBD2. CDR1 is DFQATT, CDR2 SNEGSKA, per germline (reference sequence). The CDR3 sequence is 13 residues long. Germline trimming cut 3 bases from V and 2 bases from J; bases unmatched to any gene: 3. The CDR3 spells CSASTSGTYEQYF. CDR3 bases: TGCAGTGCTAGTACTAGCGGTACCTACGAGCAGTACTTC.

This chain joins TRBV7-8 and TRBJ1-4; tentative D call: TRBD1 (5 bases). Between the trimmed V and J ends, which lost 1 base and 8 bases, there was a span of 11 bases. Per the germline V gene, CDR1 is SGHVS and CDR2 is FQNEAQ. The CDR3 extends over 14 amino acids. The CDR3 DNA is TGTGCCAGCAGCTTAGTTGGGACTGTGGAAAAACTGTTTTTT. Its translation: CASSLVGTVEKLFF.

In this sample, this clone turned up a few times. This sequence joins TRBV5-4 and TRBJ2-2; no clear D gene. The CDR3 loop spans 14 amino acids. The germline V gene has CDR1 SGHNT and CDR2 YYREEE (reference sequence). The ends were cut back, 3 bases at V and 0 bases at J, with 6 bases in the middle. Here the CDR3 reads CASSYTANTGELFF. Written as DNA, the CDR3 is TGTGCCAGCAGCTATACAGCGAACACCGGGGAGCTGTTTTTT.

The genes are TRBV3-1 (or the pseudogene TRBV3-2) and TRBJ2-1, with 7 bases lining up with TRBD2. The CDR3 contains 16 residues. CDR1 and CDR2 (germline): LGHDT, YNNKEL (reference sequence). J was trimmed by 2 bases and V by 4 bases; bases with no gene match: 8. The CDR3 here is CASSPAGAGAYNEQFF. Here the CDR3 DNA reads TGTGCCAGCAGCCCAGCCGGGGCGGGAGCCTACAATGAGCAGTTCTTC.

This chain links TRBV3-1 (or the pseudogene TRBV3-2) with TRBJ2-7; 7 positions match TRBD2. V was clipped by 4 bases and J by 0 bases; unmatched bases: 6. Germline values: CDR1 LGHDT, CDR2 YNNKEL (reference sequence). The CDR3 covers 15 residues. The CDR3, as DNA: TGTGCCAGCAGCCCCGGGGGGTTTAGCTCCTACGAGCAGTACTTC. Translated, it gives CASSPGGFSSYEQYF.

This rearrangement joins TRBV29-1 to TRBJ2-1, with TRBD1 as a possible D gene (6 bases). CDR1 and CDR2 from the germline V gene are SQVTM and ANQGSEA. Trimming shortened V by 2 bases and J by 0 bases, and 8 bases separated the two germline ends. The CDR3 runs 14 residues. CDR3 loop: CSVENRVSYNEQFF. The DNA for the CDR3 is TGCAGCGTTGAAAACAGGGTCTCCTACAATGAGCAGTTCTTC.

The chain has TRBV6-6 and TRBJ2-5, with D maybe TRBD1 (6 bases). CDR3 size: 14 residues. Deletions cut 4 bases from V and 5 bases from J, with 14 bases between. Per the germline V gene, CDR1 is MNHNY and CDR2 is SVGAGI (reference sequence). The DNA of the CDR3 is TGTGCCAGCAGTTCCTCGGCCCAGGGGGAGACCCAGTACTTC. Translation: CASSSSAQGETQYF.

The chain carries TRBV5-1 and TRBJ2-3, with 12 nucleotides matching TRBD2. In germline, CDR1 is SGHRS, CDR2 YFSETQ. The length of the CDR3 is 15 residues. The J segment lost 4 bases and the V segment lost 7 bases, leaving 7 bases of the junction unmatched. The CDR3 DNA follows: TGCGCCAGCCGCCTAGCGGGAGGGATGGCAGATACGCAGTATTTT. This translates into CASRLAGGMADTQYF.

The rearrangement joins TRBV11-2 to TRBJ2-7; TRBD1 matches at 11 bases. The junction had 5 bases not matched to a gene; V was cut back by 4 bases and J by 6 bases. The CDR3 spans 14 residues. Germline values: CDR1 SGHAT, CDR2 FQNNGV. CDR3 residues: CASSSSGTGGEQYF. The CDR3 DNA is TGTGCCAGCAGCTCCTCCGGGACAGGGGGCGAGCAGTACTTC. Full variable domain (missing parts from reference TRBV11-2 and TRBJ2-7): EAGVAQSPRYKIIEKRQSVAFWCNPISGHATLYWYQQILGQGPKLLIQFQNNGVVDDSQLPKDRFSAERLKGVDSTLKIQPAKLEDSAVYLCASSSSGTGGEQYFGPGTRLTVT.

The chain uses TRBV29-1 and TRBJ2-1, with unresolved D. Germline assignment: CDR1 SQVTM and CDR2 ANQGSEA. Trimming took 4 bases from V and 0 from J, leaving 10 bases between them. The CDR3 extends over 14 amino acids. CDR3 in DNA: TGCAGCGTTGTTGACATTAGCTCCTACAATGAGCAGTTCTTC. Amino acid sequence: CSVVDISSYNEQFF.